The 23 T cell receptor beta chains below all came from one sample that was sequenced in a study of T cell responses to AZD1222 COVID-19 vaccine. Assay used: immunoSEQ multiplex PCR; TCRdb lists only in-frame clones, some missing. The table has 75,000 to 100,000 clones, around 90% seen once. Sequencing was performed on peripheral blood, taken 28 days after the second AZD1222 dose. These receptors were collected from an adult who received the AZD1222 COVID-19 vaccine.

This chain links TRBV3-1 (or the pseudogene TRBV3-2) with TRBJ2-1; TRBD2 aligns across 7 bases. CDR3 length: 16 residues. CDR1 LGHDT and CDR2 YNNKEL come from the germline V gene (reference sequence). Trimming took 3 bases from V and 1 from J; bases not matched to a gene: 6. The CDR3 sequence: CASSQRQRGSYNEQFF. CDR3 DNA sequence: TGTGCCAGCAGCCAGCGTCAGCGGGGTTCCTACAATGAGCAGTTCTTC.

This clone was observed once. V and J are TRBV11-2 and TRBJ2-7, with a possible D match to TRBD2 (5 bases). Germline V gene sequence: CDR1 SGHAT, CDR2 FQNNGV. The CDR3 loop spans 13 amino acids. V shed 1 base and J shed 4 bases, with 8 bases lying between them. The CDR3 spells CASSLVDSYEQYF. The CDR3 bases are TGTGCCAGCAGCTTAGTGGACTCTTACGAGCAGTACTTC.

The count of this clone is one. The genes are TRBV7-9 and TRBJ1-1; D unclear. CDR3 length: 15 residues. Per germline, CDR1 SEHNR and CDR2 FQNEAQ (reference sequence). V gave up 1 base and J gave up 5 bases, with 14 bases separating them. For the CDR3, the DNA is TGTGCCAGCAGCTTAGATACGCCCAAGAGGACTGAAGCTTTCTTT. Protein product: CASSLDTPKRTEAFF.

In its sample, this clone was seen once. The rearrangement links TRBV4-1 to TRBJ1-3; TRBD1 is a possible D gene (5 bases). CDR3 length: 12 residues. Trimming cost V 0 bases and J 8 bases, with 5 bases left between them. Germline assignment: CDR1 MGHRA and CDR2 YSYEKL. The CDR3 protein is CASSQEGDTIYF. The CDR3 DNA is TGCGCCAGCAGCCAAGAAGGGGACACCATATATTTT.

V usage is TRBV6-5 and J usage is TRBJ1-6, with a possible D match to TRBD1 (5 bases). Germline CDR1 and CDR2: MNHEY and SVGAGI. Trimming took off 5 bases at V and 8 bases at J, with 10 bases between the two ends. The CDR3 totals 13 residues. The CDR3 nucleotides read TGTGCCAGCAGTCCCTCGGGGGATTCACCCCTCCACTTT. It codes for CASSPSGDSPLHF.

The CDR3 coding sequence is TGTGCCAGCAGCTTAGATTCGGCCAATCAGCCCCAGCATTTT. Its translation is CASSLDSANQPQHF. This chain joins TRBV7-2 and TRBJ1-5; D remains unclear. CDR3 length: 14 residues. V lost 1 base and J 3 bases, leaving 7 bases between the germline ends. Germline lookup yields CDR1 SGHTA and CDR2 FQGNSA.

The CDR3, as DNA: TGTGCCAGCAGCTTAGGTGCGGGGGGCGGCTATGGCTACACCTTC. Translating gives CASSLGAGGGYGYTF. The J gene is TRBJ1-2, the V gene TRBV11-2; perhaps TRBD1 as D (6 bases). Trimming removed 1 base at V and 4 bases at J, with 13 bases between. Germline-derived CDR1 and CDR2 are SGHAT and FQNNGV. The CDR3 covers 15 residues.

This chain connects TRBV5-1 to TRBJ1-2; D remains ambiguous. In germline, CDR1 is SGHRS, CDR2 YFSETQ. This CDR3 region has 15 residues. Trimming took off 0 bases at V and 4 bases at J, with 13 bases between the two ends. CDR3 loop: CASSLDPAGVYGYTF. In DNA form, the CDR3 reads TGCGCCAGCAGCTTGGATCCGGCAGGCGTCTATGGCTACACCTTC.

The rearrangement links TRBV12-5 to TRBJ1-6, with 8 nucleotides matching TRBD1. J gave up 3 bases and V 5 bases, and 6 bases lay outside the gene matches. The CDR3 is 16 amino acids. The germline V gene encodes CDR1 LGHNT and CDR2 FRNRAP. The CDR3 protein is CASGTGGGNYNSPLHF. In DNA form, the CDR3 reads TGTGCTAGTGGTACAGGGGGAGGAAACTATAATTCACCCCTCCACTTT. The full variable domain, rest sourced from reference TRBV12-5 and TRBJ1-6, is DARVTQTPRHKVTEMGQEVTMRCQPILGHNTVFWYRQTMMQGLELLAYFRNRAPLDDSGMPKDRFSAEMPDATLATLKIQPSEPRDSAVYFCASGTGGGNYNSPLHFGNGTRLTVT.

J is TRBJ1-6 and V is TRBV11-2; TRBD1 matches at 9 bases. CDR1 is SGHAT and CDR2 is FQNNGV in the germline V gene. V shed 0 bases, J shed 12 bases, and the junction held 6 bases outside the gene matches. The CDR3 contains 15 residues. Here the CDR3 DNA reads TGTGCCAGCAGCTTAGAAGGGACAGGGATAGGACCCCTCCACTTT. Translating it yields CASSLEGTGIGPLHF.

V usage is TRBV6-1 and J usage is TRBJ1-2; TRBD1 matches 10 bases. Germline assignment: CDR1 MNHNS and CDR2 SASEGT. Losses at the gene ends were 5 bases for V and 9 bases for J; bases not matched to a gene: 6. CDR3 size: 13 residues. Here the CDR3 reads CASSTDRGPSYTF. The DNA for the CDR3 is TGTGCCAGCAGTACCGACAGGGGGCCTAGCTACACCTTC.

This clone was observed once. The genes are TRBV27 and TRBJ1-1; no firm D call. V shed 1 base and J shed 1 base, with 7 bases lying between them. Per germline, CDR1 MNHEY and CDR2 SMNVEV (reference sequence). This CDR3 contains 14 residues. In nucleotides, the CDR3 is TGTGCCAGCAGTTTATTCTCACGGAACACTGAAGCTTTCTTT. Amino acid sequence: CASSLFSRNTEAFF.

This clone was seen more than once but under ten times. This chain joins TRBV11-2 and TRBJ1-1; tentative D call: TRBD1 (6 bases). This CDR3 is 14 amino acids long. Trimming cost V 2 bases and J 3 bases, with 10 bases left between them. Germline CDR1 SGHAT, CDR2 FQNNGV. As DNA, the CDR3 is TGTGCCAGCAGCTTAACAGGGAGGGACACTGAAGCTTTCTTT. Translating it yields CASSLTGRDTEAFF.

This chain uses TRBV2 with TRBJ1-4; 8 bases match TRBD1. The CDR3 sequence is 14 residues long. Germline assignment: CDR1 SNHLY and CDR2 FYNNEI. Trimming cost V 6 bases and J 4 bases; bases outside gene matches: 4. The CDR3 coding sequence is TGTGCCAGCAGACAACAGGGGGGTAATGAAAAACTGTTTTTT. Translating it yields CASRQQGGNEKLFF.

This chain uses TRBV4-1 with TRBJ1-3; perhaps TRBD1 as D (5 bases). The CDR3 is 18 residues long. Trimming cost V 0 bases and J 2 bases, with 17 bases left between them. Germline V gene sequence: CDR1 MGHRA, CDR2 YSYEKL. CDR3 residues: CASSQEPLGTGAGNTIYF. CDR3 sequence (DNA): TGCGCCAGCAGCCAAGAACCTCTCGGTACGGGGGCTGGAAACACCATATATTTT.

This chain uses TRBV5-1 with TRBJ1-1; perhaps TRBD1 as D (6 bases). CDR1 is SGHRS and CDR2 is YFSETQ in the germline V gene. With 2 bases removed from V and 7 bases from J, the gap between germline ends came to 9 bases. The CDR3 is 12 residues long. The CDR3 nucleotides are TGCGCCAGCAGCTTAGGGGGTATTGAAGCTTTCTTT. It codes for CASSLGGIEAFF.

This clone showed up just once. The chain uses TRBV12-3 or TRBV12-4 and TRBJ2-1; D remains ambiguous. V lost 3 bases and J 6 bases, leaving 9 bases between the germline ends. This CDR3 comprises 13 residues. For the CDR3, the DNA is TGTGCCAGCAGTTTCGCGTTTTCCAATGAGCAGTTCTTC. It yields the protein CASSFAFSNEQFF.

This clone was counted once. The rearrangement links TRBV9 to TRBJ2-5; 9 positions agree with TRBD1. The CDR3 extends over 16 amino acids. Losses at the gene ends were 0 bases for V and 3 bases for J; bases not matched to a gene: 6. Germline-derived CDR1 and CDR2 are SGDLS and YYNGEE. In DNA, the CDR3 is TGTGCCAGCAGCGTAGAGGACAGGGGAGGGGAAGAGACCCAGTACTTC. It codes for CASSVEDRGGEETQYF.

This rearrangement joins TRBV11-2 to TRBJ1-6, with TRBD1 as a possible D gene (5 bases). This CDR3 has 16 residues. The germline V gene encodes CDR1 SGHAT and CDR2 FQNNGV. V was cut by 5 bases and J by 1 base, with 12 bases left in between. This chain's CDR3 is CASSPPGHSYNSPLHF. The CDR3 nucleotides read TGTGCCAGCAGCCCCCCTGGACATTCCTATAATTCACCCCTCCACTTT.

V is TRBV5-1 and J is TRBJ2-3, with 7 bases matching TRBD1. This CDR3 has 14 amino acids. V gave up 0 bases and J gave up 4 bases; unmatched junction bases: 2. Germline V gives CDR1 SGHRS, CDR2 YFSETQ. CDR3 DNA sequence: TGCGCCAGCAGCTTGGGACAGGGCTCAGATACGCAGTATTTT. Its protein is CASSLGQGSDTQYF.

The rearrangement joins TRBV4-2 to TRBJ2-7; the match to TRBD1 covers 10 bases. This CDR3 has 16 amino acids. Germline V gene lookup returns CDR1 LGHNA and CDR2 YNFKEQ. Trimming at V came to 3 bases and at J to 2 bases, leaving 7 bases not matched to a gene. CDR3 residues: CASSQEAGTGAYEQYF. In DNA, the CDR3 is TGTGCCAGCAGCCAGGAGGCCGGGACAGGGGCCTACGAGCAGTACTTC.

CDR3 nucleotide sequence: TGTGCCAGCAGCCGACAGGGACCCTGGGGAGAGACCCAGTACTTC. Protein: CASSRQGPWGETQYF. This chain links TRBV27 with TRBJ2-5; 7 bases are a match to TRBD1. The J segment lost 4 bases and the V segment lost 6 bases, leaving 11 bases of the junction unmatched. The CDR3 has 15 amino acids. The V gene's germline CDR1 is MNHEY and CDR2 SMNVEV (reference sequence).

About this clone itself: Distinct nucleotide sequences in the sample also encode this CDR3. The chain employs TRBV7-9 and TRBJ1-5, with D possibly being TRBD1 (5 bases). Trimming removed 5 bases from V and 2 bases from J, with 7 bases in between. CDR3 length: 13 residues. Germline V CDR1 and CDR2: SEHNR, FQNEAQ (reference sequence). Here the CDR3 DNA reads TGTGCCAGCAGCCTACAGGGCAATCAGCCCCAGCATTTT. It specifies CASSLQGNQPQHF. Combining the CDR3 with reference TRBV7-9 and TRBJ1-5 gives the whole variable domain DTGVSQNPRHKITKRGQNVTFRCDPISEHNRLYWYRQTLGQGPEFLTYFQNEAQLEKSRLLSDRFSAERPKGSFSTLEIQRTEQGDSAMYLCASSLQGNQPQHFGDGTRLSIL.